This T cell receptor (beta chain) emerged from a study of shared clonotypes between healthy human individuals. Overall study findings and caveats: It was the few donors that limited the genetic and exposure-history diversity represented.

V was cut by 0 bases and J by 5 bases, with 16 bases left in between. Germline V gene data show CDR1 as MGHRA and CDR2 as YSYEKL. The CDR3 spans 16 residues. On this clone itself: The antigen remains unidentified.

The data were produced by immunoSEQ multiplex PCR, yet TCRdb's version contains in-frame clones alone and is incomplete. This table holds 700,000 or so clones, about 78% found once. The chain combines TRBV4-1 with TRBJ1-1; no definite D call. Material: memory CD4+ T cells sorted from blood. Noted subset: CD45RA-negative fraction. The receptor's source is a woman in her twenties or thirties in good health. CDR3 nucleotide sequence: TGCGCCAGCAGCCAAGATCCTAGAGGGAGGCGGACTGAAGCTTTCTTT. Its translation: CASSQDPRGRRTEAFF.